The clone carrying this T cell receptor beta chain was counted once. Its antigen is undetermined. This sample stems from a study of T cell responses to AZD1222 COVID-19 vaccine. Pooled samples include second doses given at about 4 or 12 weeks. The CDR3 is 15 amino acids. Looked up from germline, CDR1 is LNHDA and CDR2 is SQIVND (reference sequence). V gave up 0 bases and J gave up 5 bases; unmatched junction bases: 4. The table came from immunoSEQ multiplex PCR; TCRdb's copy has only in-frame clones and leaves some out. The sample lists approximately 77,000 clones; 80% to 95% were seen once. Study findings and constraints: CD4 TCRs covered the whole spike, strongest at regions 160-218 and 743-854. White British donors predominated, females outnumbered males, and clonal diversity was possibly underestimated.

This TCR derives from an adult who received the AZD1222 COVID-19 vaccine. The sequences come from peripheral blood, collected 28 days after the second AZD1222 dose. The rearrangement links TRBV19 to TRBJ1-1; 9 bases align to TRBD1. CDR3 DNA sequence: TGTGCCAGTAGTATAGAGGGACAGGGAGGAACTGAAGCTTTCTTT. This sequence encodes CASSIEGQGGTEAFF.